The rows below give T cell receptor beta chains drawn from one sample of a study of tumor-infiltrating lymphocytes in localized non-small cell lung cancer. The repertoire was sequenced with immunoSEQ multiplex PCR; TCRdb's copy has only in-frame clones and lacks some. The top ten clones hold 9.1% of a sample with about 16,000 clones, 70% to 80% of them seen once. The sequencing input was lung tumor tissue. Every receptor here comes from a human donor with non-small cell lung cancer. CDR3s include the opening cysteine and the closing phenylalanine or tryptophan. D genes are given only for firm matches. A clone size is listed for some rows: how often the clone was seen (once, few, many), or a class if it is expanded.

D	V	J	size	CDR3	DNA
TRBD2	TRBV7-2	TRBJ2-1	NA	CASSFPGLVSTSSYNEQFF	TGTGCCAGCAGCTTTCCGGGACTAGTCTCTACCAGCTCCTACAATGAGCAGTTCTTC
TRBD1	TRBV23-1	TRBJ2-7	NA	CASSQSVPGQPNIFSYEQYF	TGCGCCAGCAGTCAATCGGTACCGGGACAGCCTAACATCTTCTCCTACGAGCAGTACTTC
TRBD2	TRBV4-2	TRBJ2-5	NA	CASSHRLMVEAGGAEETQYF	TGTGCCAGCAGCCACCGTCTGATGGTAGAAGCGGGGGGGGCCGAAGAGACCCAGTACTTC
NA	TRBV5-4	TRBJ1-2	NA	CASSLGEKYGYTF	TGTGCCAGCAGCTTGGGGGAAAAGTATGGCTACACCTTC
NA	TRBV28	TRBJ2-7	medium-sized	CASRGGGGGNYEQYF	TGTGCCAGCCGGGGAGGGGGCGGTGGAAACTACGAGCAGTACTTC
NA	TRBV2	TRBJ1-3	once	CASSEGYSRGNTIYF	TGTGCCAGCAGTGAAGGGTATTCAAGAGGAAACACCATATATTTT
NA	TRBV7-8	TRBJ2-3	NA	CASSLALRDTQYF	TGTGCCAGCAGCTTAGCGCTGAGGGATACGCAGTATTTT
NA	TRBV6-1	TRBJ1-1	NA	CASSLVGSEAFF	TGTGCCAGCAGTCTAGTAGGGTCTGAAGCTTTCTTT
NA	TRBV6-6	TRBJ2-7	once	CASSMDSEQYF	TGTGCCAGCAGTATGGACTCGGAGCAGTACTTC
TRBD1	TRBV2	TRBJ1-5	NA	CASSAAGGRGNQPQHF	TGTGCCAGCAGCGCGGCAGGGGGAAGGGGCAATCAGCCCCAGCATTTT
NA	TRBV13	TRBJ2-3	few	CASSPETEGTDTQYF	TGTGCCAGCAGCCCCGAGACGGAGGGAACAGATACGCAGTATTTT
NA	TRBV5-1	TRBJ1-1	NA	CASSSAGARNTEAFF	TGCGCCAGCAGCTCGGCTGGGGCCCGGAACACTGAAGCTTTCTTT
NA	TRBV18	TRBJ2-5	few	CASSPQTDAETQYF	TGTGCCAGCTCACCACAGACAGACGCAGAGACCCAGTACTTC
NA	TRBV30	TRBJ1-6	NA	CAWSPGERINSPLHF	TGTGCCTGGAGCCCCGGGGAACGGATTAATTCACCCCTCCACTTT
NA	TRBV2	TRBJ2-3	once	CASSDWDTQYF	TGTGCCAGCAGTGACTGGGATACGCAGTATTTT
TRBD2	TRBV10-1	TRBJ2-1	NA	CASRVPGLAGRGDREQFF	TGCGCCAGCAGAGTCCCGGGACTAGCGGGAAGGGGGGATAGGGAGCAGTTCTTC
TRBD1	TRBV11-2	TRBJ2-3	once	CASSFGDRVIYDTQYF	TGTGCCAGCAGCTTCGGGGACAGGGTAATTTATGATACGCAGTATTTT
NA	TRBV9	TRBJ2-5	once	CASSVAPSGPQETQYF	TGTGCCAGCAGCGTAGCCCCATCCGGGCCCCAAGAGACCCAGTACTTC
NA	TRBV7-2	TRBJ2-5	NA	CASSLIRSETQYF	TGTGCCAGCAGCTTAATCAGGTCGGAGACCCAGTACTTC
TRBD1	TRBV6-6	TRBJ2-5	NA	CASSYRDRQETQYF	TGTGCCAGCAGTTACCGGGACAGGCAAGAGACCCAGTACTTC
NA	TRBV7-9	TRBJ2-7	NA	CASSLSSIREQYF	TGTGCCAGCAGCTTATCCAGTATTCGCGAGCAGTACTTC
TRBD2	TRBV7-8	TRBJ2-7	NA	CASTMGTSGGLSSYEQYF	TGTGCCAGTACGATGGGGACTAGCGGGGGGTTGAGCTCCTACGAGCAGTACTTC
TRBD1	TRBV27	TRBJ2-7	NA	CASSFRDRDYEQYF	TGTGCCAGCAGTTTCCGGGACAGGGACTACGAGCAGTACTTC
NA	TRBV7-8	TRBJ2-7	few	CASSSQVYLEQYF	TGTGCCAGCAGCTCCCAGGTTTACTTGGAGCAGTACTTC
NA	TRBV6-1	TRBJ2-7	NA	CASNPGRASYEQYF	TGTGCCAGCAATCCGGGGAGAGCCTCGTACGAGCAGTACTTC
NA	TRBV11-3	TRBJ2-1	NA	CASSLDGGRQDNEQFF	TGTGCCAGCAGCTTAGATGGGGGGAGGCAAGACAATGAGCAGTTCTTC
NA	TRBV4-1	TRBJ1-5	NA	CASSQDREGQGPQHF	TGCGCCAGCAGCCAAGATCGCGAGGGGCAGGGGCCCCAGCATTTT
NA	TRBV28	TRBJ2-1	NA	CASSSGGCGSRGNEQFF	TGTGCCAGCAGTTCAGGGGGATGCGGGAGTAGGGGCAATGAGCAGTTCTTC
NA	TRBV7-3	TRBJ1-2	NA	CASSGQGGTGYTF	TGTGCCAGCAGCGGTCAAGGCGGCACTGGCTACACCTTC
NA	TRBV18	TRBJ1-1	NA	CASSPYKQWGFAEAFF	TGTGCCAGCTCACCTTATAAACAGTGGGGGTTCGCCGAAGCTTTCTTT
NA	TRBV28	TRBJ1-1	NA	CASRSSFGMGNTEAFF	TGTGCCAGCCGCTCCTCTTTTGGGATGGGGAACACTGAAGCTTTCTTT
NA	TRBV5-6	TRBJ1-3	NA	CASSPEPGTARHTIYF	TGTGCCAGCAGCCCGGAACCCGGGACTGCGCGACACACCATATATTTT
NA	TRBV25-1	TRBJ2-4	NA	CASSDGARGNIQYF	TGTGCCAGCAGTGACGGGGCCAGAGGAAACATTCAGTACTTC
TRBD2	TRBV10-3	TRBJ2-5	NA	CAISESGRGDQETQYF	TGTGCCATCAGTGAGTCCGGGAGGGGCGACCAAGAGACCCAGTACTTC
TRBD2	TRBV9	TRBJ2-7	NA	CASSRREGEQYF	TGTGCCAGCTCTAGGAGGGAGGGCGAGCAGTACTTC